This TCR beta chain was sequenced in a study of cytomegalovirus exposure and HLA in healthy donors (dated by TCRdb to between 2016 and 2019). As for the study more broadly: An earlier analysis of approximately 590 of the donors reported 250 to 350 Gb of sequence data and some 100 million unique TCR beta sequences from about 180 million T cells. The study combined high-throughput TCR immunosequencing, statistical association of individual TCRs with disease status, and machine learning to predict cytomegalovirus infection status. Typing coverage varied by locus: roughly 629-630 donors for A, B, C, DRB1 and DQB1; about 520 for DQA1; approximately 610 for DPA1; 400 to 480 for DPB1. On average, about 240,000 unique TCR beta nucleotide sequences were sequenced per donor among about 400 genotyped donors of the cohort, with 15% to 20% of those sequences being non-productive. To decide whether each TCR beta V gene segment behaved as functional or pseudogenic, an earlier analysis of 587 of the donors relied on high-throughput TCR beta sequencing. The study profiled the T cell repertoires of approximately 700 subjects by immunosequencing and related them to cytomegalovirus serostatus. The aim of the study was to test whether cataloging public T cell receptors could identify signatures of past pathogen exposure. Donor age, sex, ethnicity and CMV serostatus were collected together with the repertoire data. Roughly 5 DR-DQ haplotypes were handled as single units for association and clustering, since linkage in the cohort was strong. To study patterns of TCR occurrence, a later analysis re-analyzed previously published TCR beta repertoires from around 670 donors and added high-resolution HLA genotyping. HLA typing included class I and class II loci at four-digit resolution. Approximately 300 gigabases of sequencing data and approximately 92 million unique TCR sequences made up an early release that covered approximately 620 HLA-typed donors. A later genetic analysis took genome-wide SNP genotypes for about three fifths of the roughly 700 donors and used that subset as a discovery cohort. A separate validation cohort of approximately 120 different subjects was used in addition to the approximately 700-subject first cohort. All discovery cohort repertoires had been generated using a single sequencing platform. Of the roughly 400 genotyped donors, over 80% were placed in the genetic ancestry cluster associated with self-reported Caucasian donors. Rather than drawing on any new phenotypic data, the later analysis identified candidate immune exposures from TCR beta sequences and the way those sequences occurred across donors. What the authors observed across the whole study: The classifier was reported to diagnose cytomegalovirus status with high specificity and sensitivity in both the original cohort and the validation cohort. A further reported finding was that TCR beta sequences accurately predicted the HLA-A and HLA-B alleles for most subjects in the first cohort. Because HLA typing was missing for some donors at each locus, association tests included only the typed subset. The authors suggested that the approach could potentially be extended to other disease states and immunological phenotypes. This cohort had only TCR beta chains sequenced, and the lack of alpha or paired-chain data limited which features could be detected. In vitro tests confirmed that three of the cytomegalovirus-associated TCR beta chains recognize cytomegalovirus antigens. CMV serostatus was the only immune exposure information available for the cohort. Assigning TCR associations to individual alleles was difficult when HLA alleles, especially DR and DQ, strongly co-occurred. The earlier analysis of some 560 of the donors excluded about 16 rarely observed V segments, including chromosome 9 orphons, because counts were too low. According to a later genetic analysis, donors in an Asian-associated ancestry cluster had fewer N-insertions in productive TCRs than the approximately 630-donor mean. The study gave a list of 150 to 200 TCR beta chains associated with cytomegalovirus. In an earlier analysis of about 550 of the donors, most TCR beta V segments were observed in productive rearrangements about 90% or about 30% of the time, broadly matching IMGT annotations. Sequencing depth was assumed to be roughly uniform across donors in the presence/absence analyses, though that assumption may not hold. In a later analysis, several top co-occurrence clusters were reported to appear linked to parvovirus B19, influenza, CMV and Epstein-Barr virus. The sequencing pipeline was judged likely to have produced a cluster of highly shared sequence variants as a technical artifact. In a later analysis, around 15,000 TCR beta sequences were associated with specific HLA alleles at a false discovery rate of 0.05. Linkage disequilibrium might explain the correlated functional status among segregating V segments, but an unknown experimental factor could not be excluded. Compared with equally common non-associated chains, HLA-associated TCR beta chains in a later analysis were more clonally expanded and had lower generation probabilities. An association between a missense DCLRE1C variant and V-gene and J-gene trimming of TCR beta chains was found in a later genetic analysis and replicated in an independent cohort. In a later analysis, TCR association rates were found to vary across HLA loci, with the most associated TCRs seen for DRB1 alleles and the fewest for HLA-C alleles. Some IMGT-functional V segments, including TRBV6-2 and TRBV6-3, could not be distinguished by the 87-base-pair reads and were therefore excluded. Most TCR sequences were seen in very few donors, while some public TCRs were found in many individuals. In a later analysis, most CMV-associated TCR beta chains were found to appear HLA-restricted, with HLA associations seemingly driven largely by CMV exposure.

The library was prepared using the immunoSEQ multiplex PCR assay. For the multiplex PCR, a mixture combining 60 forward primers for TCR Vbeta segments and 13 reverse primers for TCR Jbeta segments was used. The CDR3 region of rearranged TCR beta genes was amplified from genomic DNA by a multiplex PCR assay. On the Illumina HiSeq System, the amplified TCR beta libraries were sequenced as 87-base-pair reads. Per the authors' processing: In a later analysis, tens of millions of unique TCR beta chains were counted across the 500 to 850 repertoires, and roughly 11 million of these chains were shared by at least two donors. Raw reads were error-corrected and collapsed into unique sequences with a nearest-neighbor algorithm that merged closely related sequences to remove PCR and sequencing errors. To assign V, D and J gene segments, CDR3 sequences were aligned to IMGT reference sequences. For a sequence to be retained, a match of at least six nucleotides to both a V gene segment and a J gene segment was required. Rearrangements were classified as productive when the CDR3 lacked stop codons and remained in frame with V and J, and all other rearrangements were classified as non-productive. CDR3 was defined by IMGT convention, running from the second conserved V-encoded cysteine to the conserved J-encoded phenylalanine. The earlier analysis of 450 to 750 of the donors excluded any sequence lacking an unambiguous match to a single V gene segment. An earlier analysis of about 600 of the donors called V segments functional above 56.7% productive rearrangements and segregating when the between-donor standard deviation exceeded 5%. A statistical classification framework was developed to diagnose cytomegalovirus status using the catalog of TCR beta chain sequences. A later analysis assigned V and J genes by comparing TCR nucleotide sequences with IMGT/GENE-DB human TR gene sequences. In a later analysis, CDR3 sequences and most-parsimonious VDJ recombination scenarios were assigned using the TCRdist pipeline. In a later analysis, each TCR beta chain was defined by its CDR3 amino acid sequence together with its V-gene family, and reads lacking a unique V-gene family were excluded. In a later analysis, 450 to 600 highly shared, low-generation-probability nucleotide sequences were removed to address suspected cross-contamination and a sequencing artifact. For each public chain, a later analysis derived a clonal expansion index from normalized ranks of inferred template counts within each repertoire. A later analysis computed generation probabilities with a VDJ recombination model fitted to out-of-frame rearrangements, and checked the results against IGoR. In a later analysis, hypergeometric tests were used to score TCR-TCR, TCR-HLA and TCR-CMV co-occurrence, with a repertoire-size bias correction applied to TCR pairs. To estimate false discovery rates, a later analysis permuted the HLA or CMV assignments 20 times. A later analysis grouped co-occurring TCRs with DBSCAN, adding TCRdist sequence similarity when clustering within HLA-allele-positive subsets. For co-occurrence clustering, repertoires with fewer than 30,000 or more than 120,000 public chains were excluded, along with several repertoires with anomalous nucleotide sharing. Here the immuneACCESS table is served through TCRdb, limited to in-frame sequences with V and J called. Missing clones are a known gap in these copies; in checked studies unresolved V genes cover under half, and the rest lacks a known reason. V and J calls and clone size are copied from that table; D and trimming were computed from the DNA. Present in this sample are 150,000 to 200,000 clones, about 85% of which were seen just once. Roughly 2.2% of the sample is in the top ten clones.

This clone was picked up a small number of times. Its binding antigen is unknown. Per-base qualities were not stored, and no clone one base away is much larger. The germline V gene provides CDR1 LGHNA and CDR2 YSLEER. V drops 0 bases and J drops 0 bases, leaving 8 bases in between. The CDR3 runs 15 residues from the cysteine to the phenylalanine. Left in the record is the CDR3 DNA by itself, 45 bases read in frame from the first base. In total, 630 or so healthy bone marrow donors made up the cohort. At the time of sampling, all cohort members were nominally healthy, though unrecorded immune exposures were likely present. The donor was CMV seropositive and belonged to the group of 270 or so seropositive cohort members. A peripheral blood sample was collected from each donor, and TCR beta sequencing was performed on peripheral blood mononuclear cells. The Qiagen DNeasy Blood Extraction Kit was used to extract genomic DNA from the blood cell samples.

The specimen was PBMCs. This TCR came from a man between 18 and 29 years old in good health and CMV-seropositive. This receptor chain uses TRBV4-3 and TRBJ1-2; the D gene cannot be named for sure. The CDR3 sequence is CASSQDQLANYGYTF. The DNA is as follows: TGCGCCAGCAGCCAAGATCAGTTGGCTAACTATGGCTACACCTTC.